The T cell receptor beta chain under discussion was sequenced for a study of T cells after yellow fever vaccination. Whole-study context: Fractions low in cell number were prepared with SMART-Seq v4 Ultra Low Input.

TCRdb itself ran the 5' RACE reads through MiXCR, one entry per CDR3 protein. The top ten hold roughly 0.77% of the sample, which has approximately 150,000 distinct CDR3 sequences, about 7.7% seen once. This clonotype was observed many times. The antigen is undetermined. The V end was cut by 4 bases, the J end by 5 bases, with 16 bases between. Germline CDR1 and CDR2: SGHRS and YFSETQ. The CDR3 length is 15 residues. Study outcomes and limitations: Compared with primary, the secondary response was weaker and peaked at day 5, not 15. Reappearing after the booster were most of the clones from primary vaccination (around 95% CD4, approximately 86% CD8).

The chain employs TRBV5-1 and TRBJ2-1; no clear D gene. Sample: CD4+ T cells sorted from PBMCs, taken 5 days after the yellow fever booster vaccination. This TCR was recovered from a man under 40 who received the YFV17D yellow fever vaccine. The CDR3 loop is CASSRHGERNNEQFF. CDR3 bases: TGCGCCAGCAGCAGGCACGGAGAACGTAACAATGAGCAGTTCTTC.